This T cell receptor beta chain was profiled in a study of CD8+CD57+ T cells in acquired aplastic anemia. Study-level background: Each DNA sample taken from sorted CD4+ and CD8+ cells came to 3.2 ug on average.

Sequencing was done on patients that had shown CD8+CD57+ cell expansion by flow cytometry. Germline V CDR1 and CDR2: SGHVS, FQNEAQ. The CDR3 contains 13 residues. Details on this clonotype: One junction end disagrees with the germline gene, perhaps due to a read error.

Researchers used genomic DNA as the template to profile TCR beta VDJ and CDR3. Via MiXCR, TCRdb re-called the reads, giving one row per CDR3 protein. Of about 270,000 distinct CDR3 sequences listed, less than 85% are singletons. The specimen sequenced was sorted CD4+, CD8+, or CD8+CD57+ T cells (not recorded which) from PBMCs. The receptor comes from a human donor with aplastic anemia. The chain has TRBV7-8 and TRBJ2-3; D ambiguous. The tail of the sequence fits TRBJ1-5 better, so the J call may be wrong. The CDR3 here is CASGLAGAHEQHF. The CDR3 region has the DNA TGTGCCAGCGGCTTAGCGGGCGCTCACGAGCAGCATTTT.